These T cell receptor beta chains were read from a single sample in a study of CD8+CD57+ T cells in acquired aplastic anemia. TCRdb itself ran the reads through MiXCR, one entry per CDR3 protein. This sample has 200,000 to 250,000 distinct CDR3 sequences, with roughly 55% found just once. The specimen was sorted CD4+, CD8+, or CD8+CD57+ T cells (not recorded which) from PBMCs. All receptors derive from a human donor in good health. CDR3s include the opening cysteine and the closing phenylalanine or tryptophan. The D gene is left open where the match is weak. Some rows have no size entry. The others give once, few or many, or a class for an expanded clone.

clone_size	d_call	j_call	v_call	cdr3_aa	cdr3_nt
.	TRBD1	TRBJ1-1	TRBV29-1	CSAETGVNTEAFF	TGCAGCGCCGAAACAGGGGTGAACACTGAAGCTTTCTTT
.	.	TRBJ2-7	TRBV7-8	CASSALSSYEQYF	TGTGCCAGCAGCGCCCTCAGCTCCTACGAGCAGTACTTC
few	.	TRBJ2-2	TRBV6-4	CASRDGTNTGELFF	TGTGCCAGCAGAGACGGCACGAACACCGGGGAGCTGTTTTTT
.	.	TRBJ2-2	TRBV4-2	CASSQRGGEAGELFF	TGTGCCAGCAGCCAGAGGGGGGGAGAAGCCGGGGAGCTGTTTTTT
many	TRBD2	TRBJ2-5	TRBV5-8	CASSAYSSGLAETQYF	TGTGCCAGCAGCGCCTACTCTAGCGGATTGGCTGAGACCCAGTACTTC
.	TRBD1	TRBJ1-2	TRBV3-1	CASSQGGTGTGYTF	TGTGCCAGCAGCCAAGGGGGGACAGGGACGGGCTACACCTTC
few	TRBD1	TRBJ1-2	TRBV24-1	CATSDARRTGGAHGYTF	TGTGCCACCAGTGATGCCCGTCGGACAGGGGGCGCTCATGGCTACACCTTC
.	TRBD1	TRBJ1-1	TRBV5-5	CASSPRGTGVGAFF	TGTGCCAGCAGTCCTCGCGGGACAGGGGTCGGAGCTTTCTTT
.	.	TRBJ2-7	TRBV2	CTSSVTDYEQYF	TGTACCAGCAGTGTGACTGACTACGAGCAGTACTTC
.	TRBD1	TRBJ1-6	TRBV10-3	CAITSDRVNSPLHF	TGTGCCATCACCTCAGACAGGGTTAATTCACCCCTCCACTTT
many	TRBD1	TRBJ1-1	TRBV9	CASSDTPGTGEAFF	TGTGCCAGCAGCGACACCCCCGGGACAGGTGAAGCTTTCTTT
once	.	TRBJ1-4	TRBV6-5	CASSLRVEKLFF	TGTGCCAGCAGTCTCCGGGTTGAAAAACTGTTTTTT
.	TRBD1	TRBJ1-5	TRBV6-4	CASSGQGAYSNQPQHF	TGTGCCAGCAGTGGACAGGGGGCCTATAGCAATCAGCCCCAGCATTTT
.	.	TRBJ2-7	TRBV5-1	CASSLVDEQYF	TGCGCCAGCAGCTTGGTCGACGAGCAGTACTTC
.	.	TRBJ2-1	TRBV7-8	CASGDTYNEQFF	TGTGCCAGCGGGGACACCTACAATGAGCAGTTCTTC
.	TRBD2	TRBJ2-5	TRBV5-1	CASSLATSSGWPETQYF	TGCGCCAGCAGCTTGGCGACTAGCTCAGGGTGGCCAGAGACCCAGTACTTC
.	TRBD1	TRBJ2-1	TRBV29-1	CSAEGGTGAYNEQFF	TGCAGCGCTGAAGGGGGGACAGGAGCCTACAATGAGCAGTTCTTC
.	TRBD1	TRBJ2-7	TRBV10-1	CASKLGTGPYEQYF	TGCGCCAGCAAACTGGGGACAGGGCCCTACGAGCAGTACTTC
.	.	TRBJ1-1	TRBV20-1	CSASAGRSMNTEAFF	TGCAGTGCCTCAGCGGGGCGGAGCATGAACACTGAAGCTTTCTTT
once	.	TRBJ2-3	TRBV24-1	CATSDLGSRPDTQYF	TGTGCCACCAGTGATTTGGGGTCCCGGCCAGATACGCAGTATTTT
.	.	TRBJ2-5	TRBV5-6	CASSLGVRQETQYF	TGTGCCAGCAGCTTGGGGGTTCGGCAAGAGACCCAGTACTTC
.	.	TRBJ2-5	TRBV19	CASRPPCTSFGETQYF	TGTGCCAGTAGGCCACCGTGTACTAGCTTTGGAGAGACCCAGTACTTC
.	TRBD2	TRBJ2-1	TRBV4-1	CASSLNPGTSGHLYNKQFF	TGTGCCAGCAGCCTGAATCCCGGGACTAGCGGCCATCTCTACAATAAGCAGTTCTTC
once	.	TRBJ2-7	TRBV2	CASSEPSVLDEQYF	TGTGCCAGCAGTGAGCCTAGCGTCCTTGACGAGCAGTACTTC
.	.	TRBJ1-1	TRBV10-2	CASTFTGSTEAFF	TGCGCCAGCACTTTTACAGGATCCACTGAAGCTTTCTTT
.	.	TRBJ1-1	TRBV10-3	CAISEGAAPFF	TGTGCCATCAGTGAGGGGGCAGCCCCTTTCTTT
.	TRBD2	TRBJ2-7	TRBV25-1	CASSARTSGGVYEQYF	TGTGCCAGCAGTGCTAGAACTAGCGGGGGGGTCTACGAGCAGTACTTC
few	.	TRBJ2-7	TRBV30	CAWSVDSTYEQYF	TGTGCCTGGAGTGTAGACAGTACCTACGAGCAGTACTTC
.	.	TRBJ1-6	TRBV7-6	CASSLEGLLEPLHF	TGTGCCAGCAGCTTAGAAGGGTTGTTAGAACCCCTCCACTTT
.	.	TRBJ2-3	TRBV4-1	CASSQAPWDTQYF	TGCGCCAGCAGCCAAGCCCCTTGGGATACGCAGTATTTT
few	TRBD2	TRBJ2-5	TRBV19	CASSIGAGAVGETQYF	TGTGCCAGTAGTATAGGAGCGGGGGCTGTTGGAGAGACCCAGTACTTC
few	TRBD2	TRBJ2-1	TRBV15	CATSRAKGTSENNEQFF	TGTGCCACCAGCAGAGCTAAAGGGACTAGCGAGAACAATGAGCAGTTCTTC
.	TRBD1	TRBJ2-3	TRBV20-1	CSARDWTGTDTQYF	TGCAGTGCTAGAGATTGGACAGGGACTGATACGCAGTATTTT
many	.	TRBJ1-6	TRBV4-1	CASSQEAGPLHF	TGCGCCAGCAGCCAAGAAGCAGGGCCCCTCCACTTT
.	TRBD2	TRBJ2-7	TRBV4-1	CASSQERLAAPYEQYF	TGCGCCAGCAGCCAAGAGCGACTAGCGGCTCCCTACGAGCAGTACTTC
.	.	TRBJ2-5	TRBV15	CATSRSGDSFGQETQYF	TGTGCCACCAGCAGATCGGGGGACAGTTTTGGCCAAGAGACCCAGTACTTC
.	.	TRBJ2-1	TRBV20-1	CSAEDIRDTEQFF	TGCAGTGCGGAAGACATCAGGGATACTGAGCAGTTCTTC
many	TRBD2	TRBJ2-1	TRBV20-1	CSASRTSGMPLHDEQFF	TGCAGTGCTAGCCGAACTAGCGGGATGCCTCTACACGATGAGCAGTTCTTC
once	.	TRBJ1-2	TRBV11-1	CASSHRSKNYGYTF	TGTGCCAGCAGCCACAGGTCAAAGAACTATGGCTACACCTTC
.	.	TRBJ1-3	TRBV13	CASSLEWGPGNTIYF	TGTGCCAGCAGCTTAGAATGGGGTCCTGGAAACACCATATATTTT
few	.	TRBJ2-3	TRBV12-3/TRBV12-4	CASTQRGRGFGTDTQYF	TGTGCCAGCACCCAACGGGGGAGGGGGTTCGGCACAGATACGCAGTATTTT